These T cell receptor beta chains were read from a single sample in a study of early T cells in non-severe SARS-CoV-2 infection. TCRdb called the 5' RACE reads again in MiXCR, with one record for every CDR3 protein. This table has tens of thousands of distinct CDR3 sequences, about 4% appearing once. Sequencing was carried out using whole blood. These receptors were taken from an adult who was a healthcare worker with PCR-confirmed SARS-CoV-2 infection or an uninfected control (not recorded which). CDR3s include the opening cysteine and the closing phenylalanine or tryptophan. Fields, in order: clone size, J gene, V gene, D gene, CDR3 DNA, CDR3 protein. The D gene is left open where the match is weak. Clone size is not always given. Where it is, it says once, few, many or a class for expanded clones.

few | TRBJ2-5 | TRBV7-2 | - | TGTGCCAGCAGCTTAGCGCTGGAGACCCAGTACTTC | CASSLALETQYF
medium-sized | TRBJ2-2 | TRBV7-6 | - | TGTGCCAGCAGCGAAGGAGGGGCCGGGGAGCTGTTTTTT | CASSEGGAGELFF
many | TRBJ2-1 | TRBV29-1 | - | TGCAGCGGCCGACTAAGTAATGAGCAGTTCTTC | CSGRLSNEQFF
- | TRBJ2-7 | TRBV28 | - | TGTGCCAGCAGTCCGACCGAGACAGGTGCCTACGAGCAGTACTTC | CASSPTETGAYEQYF
many | TRBJ2-7 | TRBV27 | - | TGTGCCAGCAGTAGGGACACCCGCTCCTACGAGCAGTACTTC | CASSRDTRSYEQYF
- | TRBJ2-1 | TRBV11-3 | - | TGTGCCAGCAGCTCGAGCGTCCTCGGAGAAGGGTCGAATGAGCAGTTCTTC | CASSSSVLGEGSNEQFF
many | TRBJ1-4 | TRBV6-6 | TRBD1 | TGTGCCAGCAGTTTACAGGGGGGTAATGAAAAACTGTTTTTT | CASSLQGGNEKLFF
many | TRBJ2-1 | TRBV9 | TRBD1 | TGTGCCAGCAGCTCTCCCGGACAGGGGGCAGGCCAGGGTGAGCAGTTCTTC | CASSSPGQGAGQGEQFF
many | TRBJ2-5 | TRBV20-1 | - | TGCAGTGCTAGTCCTCTGGAGACCCAGTACTTC | CSASPLETQYF
- | TRBJ2-1 | TRBV28 | TRBD2 | TGTGCCAGCAGTCTAGACGGGAGGGAGTTCTTC | CASSLDGREFF
few | TRBJ1-1 | TRBV27 | - | TGTGCCAGCAGGACGACAGGCTCTGAAGCTTTCTTT | CASRTTGSEAFF
- | TRBJ1-5 | TRBV27 | - | TGTGCCAGCAGTTTAGGCCCCTGGGAGCCCCAGCATTTT | CASSLGPWEPQHF
many | TRBJ1-1 | TRBV13 | TRBD1 | TGTGCCAGCAGCCCCACTACAGGGGCGAATCCTGAAGCTTTCTTT | CASSPTTGANPEAFF
- | TRBJ1-3 | TRBV5-1 | TRBD1 | TGCGCCAGCAGCGGGGACAGGGAGATCGACTCTGGAAACACCATATATTTT | CASSGDREIDSGNTIYF
many | TRBJ2-1 | TRBV5-1 | TRBD1 | TGCGCCAGCAGCCCTGGACAGGTCGGTGAGCAGTTCTTC | CASSPGQVGEQFF
few | TRBJ2-3 | TRBV29-1 | - | TGCAGCGTTGAAGACGGGAGTATAACAGATACGCAGTATTTT | CSVEDGSITDTQYF
many | TRBJ1-5 | TRBV20-1 | - | TGCAGTGCGGCGGGTCAGCCCCAGCATTTT | CSAAGQPQHF
many | TRBJ2-1 | TRBV27 | - | TGTGCCAGCAGTTTTGGCAGGGGATACAATGAGCAGTTCTTC | CASSFGRGYNEQFF
many | TRBJ1-1 | TRBV18 | - | TGTGCCAGCTCACCACCGTTTGGGGAGACTGAAGCTTTCTTT | CASSPPFGETEAFF
many | TRBJ2-1 | TRBV5-1 | TRBD2 | TGCGCCAGCAGCTTGCGGGGGGACAATGAGCAGTTCTTC | CASSLRGDNEQFF
few | TRBJ2-7 | TRBV20-1 | TRBD2 | TGCAGTGCTGTGGGACTAGGTTCGGGCGAGCAGTACTTC | CSAVGLGSGEQYF
few | TRBJ2-7 | TRBV20-1 | - | TGCAGTGCTATACTGCGTTACGAGCAGTACTTC | CSAILRYEQYF
- | TRBJ2-7 | TRBV12-3/TRBV12-4 | - | TGTGCCAGCAGTTTGTCCTCTACTTCCTACGAGCAGTACTTC | CASSLSSTSYEQYF
many | TRBJ2-7 | TRBV10-3 | - | TGTGCCATCTTCAGCGGGACAAGCTACGAGCAGTACTTC | CAIFSGTSYEQYF
many | TRBJ1-1 | TRBV5-4 | - | TGTGCCAGCAGCCAAGGCGGGGGTCGGGACACTGAAGCTTTCTTT | CASSQGGGRDTEAFF
few | TRBJ2-7 | TRBV18 | TRBD2 | TGTGCCAGCTCACCACGACTAGCGGACTCCTACGAGCAGTACTTC | CASSPRLADSYEQYF